This T cell receptor beta chain was observed in a study of T cells expressing NK-cell markers. Concerning this clonotype: Its antigen is not known.

Study-wide points: NKG2C+ dominant clonotypes from 5 to 7 donors made up roughly 1.0-7.5% of CD8+ T cells.

From its re-call of the 5' RACE reads, TCRdb lists each CDR3 protein once, without DNA. The table for this sample gives 300,000 or so distinct CDR3 sequences. In germline, CDR1 is DFQATT, CDR2 SNEGSKA (reference sequence). This CDR3 is built from 14 residues. The TCR sequence derives from a woman aged 18 to 75 in good health. Sequenced material: blood T cells: a sorted CD56 or NKG2C T cell subset, CD4+ or CD8+ T cells, or bulk PBMC T cells (not recorded which). The chain combines TRBV20-1 with TRBJ1-4; lacking DNA, the TRBD1 call made by TCRdb goes unchecked. This CDR3 reads CSARGQGGDEKLFF.